The rows below give T cell receptor beta chains drawn from one sample of a study of graft-versus-host responses after intestinal transplantation. The antigens for these receptors are not known. The protocol was immunoSEQ multiplex PCR, while the TCRdb copy is restricted to in-frame clones and leaves out a portion. Among approximately 100,000 clones listed, 80% to 95% were seen once. This specimen consisted of unstimulated CD8+ T cells sorted from spleen or lymph node cells, obtained before intestinal transplant. Every receptor here comes from a human donor who received an intestinal transplant. Each CDR3 is given with its conserved first and last residue. Fields, in order: J gene, CDR3 length, D gene, clone size, V gene, CDR3 DNA, CDR3 protein. The D gene is left open where the match is weak. The listing skips clone size in some rows; elsewhere it reads once, few, many or a size class.

TRBJ2-1 17 - - TRBV10-1 TGCGCCAGCAGTGAGTCGTTTGGGGCGGGGGCCAACAATGAGCAGTTCTTC CASSESFGAGANNEQFF
TRBJ2-3 15 TRBD2 - TRBV6-5 TGTGCCAGCAAGCGGGGGGGCGATGTGACAGATACGCAGTATTTT CASKRGGDVTDTQYF
TRBJ1-1 11 - - TRBV7-9 TGTGCCAGCAGCTTAGCCCCTGAAGCTTTCTTT CASSLAPEAFF
TRBJ1-3 15 - - TRBV7-9 TGTGCCAGCAGCTCGGGACCGATCTCTGGAAACACCATATATTTT CASSSGPISGNTIYF
TRBJ2-2 17 TRBD2 - TRBV11-3 TGTGCCAGCAGCTTAGCGACTAGCGGTATATTCTCCGGGGAGCTGTTTTTT CASSLATSGIFSGELFF
TRBJ1-1 17 - - TRBV11-2 TGTGCCAGCAGCTTAGTTTTAGGGGCAGACGAGAACACTGAAGCTTTCTTT CASSLVLGADENTEAFF
TRBJ2-1 19 TRBD2 - TRBV4-1 TGCGCCAGCAGCCCGAAGGGTTCCAAAGCGGGGGGTGAGGGATATGAGCAGTTCTTC CASSPKGSKAGGEGYEQFF
TRBJ2-5 14 - - TRBV6-1 TGTGCCAGCAGTGACCCCGACACTGGGGAGACCCAGTACTTC CASSDPDTGETQYF
TRBJ1-1 13 - - TRBV4-1 TGCGCCAGCAGCCAAGCGACAGGCACTGAAGCTTTCTTT CASSQATGTEAFF
TRBJ2-7 15 TRBD1 - TRBV4-2 TGTGCCAGCAGCCAAGAGCAGGACAGGGGATACGAGCAGTACTTC CASSQEQDRGYEQYF
TRBJ1-6 17 - - TRBV4-1 TGCGCCAGCAGCCAAGAATACGTGAGCTCCTATAATTCACCCCTCCACTTT CASSQEYVSSYNSPLHF
TRBJ1-2 18 - - TRBV4-1 TGCGCCAGCACGAGATTCCTCTCAGATGTTGATGCTAACTATGGCTACACCTTC CASTRFLSDVDANYGYTF
TRBJ1-4 13 TRBD1 - TRBV6-6 TGTGCCAGCAACATCCACAGGGGCGAAAAACTGTTTTTT CASNIHRGEKLFF
TRBJ2-1 11 - - TRBV13 TGTGCCAGCAGCTCCGGGACTCCGCAGTTCTTC CASSSGTPQFF
TRBJ2-1 15 TRBD2 - TRBV7-9 TGTGCCAGCAGTTCTCTAGCGGGGGGGCGTAATGAGCAGTTCTTC CASSSLAGGRNEQFF
TRBJ2-3 15 - few TRBV5-1 TGCGCCAGCAGCTTGGATTTCAGAAACACAGATACGCAGTATTTT CASSLDFRNTDTQYF
TRBJ2-1 18 TRBD2 - TRBV13 TGTGCCAGCAGCTTAGGTGCAATAGTAGCGGGGGGTTACAATGAGCAGTTCTTC CASSLGAIVAGGYNEQFF
TRBJ1-1 12 - few TRBV10-1 TGCGCCAGCAGTCAAGACAGTGCTGAAGCTTTCTTT CASSQDSAEAFF
TRBJ1-5 14 - - TRBV14 TGTGCCAGTAACTGTGACAGATACAATCAGCCCCAGCATTTT CASNCDRYNQPQHF
TRBJ1-2 16 - - TRBV4-1 TGCGCCAGCAGCCAAGAGGCGGGGGGGCCGGCTTTAGGCTACACCTTC CASSQEAGGPALGYTF
TRBJ2-1 14 TRBD1 - TRBV11-2 TGTGCCATCTCAAGGGGGCTGTACAACAATGAGCAGTTCTTC CAISRGLYNNEQFF
TRBJ2-3 16 - - TRBV10-1 TGCGCCAGCAGTGCGGTCAGAGGGGGAATAGGAGATACGCAGTATTTT CASSAVRGGIGDTQYF
TRBJ1-5 13 - - TRBV4-1 TGCGCCAGCAGCCCCCTGGACGATCAGCCCCAGCATTTT CASSPLDDQPQHF
TRBJ2-5 16 - - TRBV7-6 TGTGCCAGCAGCTACCCTGGGGACCGGGGATTAGAGACCCAGTACTTC CASSYPGDRGLETQYF
TRBJ1-1 15 - once TRBV5-6 TGTGCCAGCAGCTTGGGGACAGTCATGAACACTGAAGCTTTCTTT CASSLGTVMNTEAFF
TRBJ1-2 13 - - TRBV13 TGTGCCAGCCAACGGGGGCTCTCCTATGGCTACACCTTC CASQRGLSYGYTF
TRBJ2-5 14 TRBD1 - TRBV7-8 TGTGCCAGCAGCACCGGACAGGTTCAAGAGACCCAGTACTTC CASSTGQVQETQYF
TRBJ1-5 9 - - TRBV6-6 TGTGCCAGCGGTCAGCCCCAGCATTTT CASGQPQHF
TRBJ2-1 14 TRBD2 - TRBV7-9 TGTGCCTGCGCTATAGCGGGGGGGCTGGGGGAGCAGTTCTTC CACAIAGGLGEQFF
TRBJ1-5 16 TRBD1 - TRBV6-4 TGTGCCAGCAGTGACGATGTGGACAGGGAACATCAGCCCCAGCATTTT CASSDDVDREHQPQHF
TRBJ2-7 15 - few TRBV14 TGTGCCAGCAGCCACTTGTTCATCAGATCCTACGAGCAGTACTTC CASSHLFIRSYEQYF
TRBJ2-7 14 TRBD1 - TRBV7-9 TGTGCCAGCAGCACAGGGACAGCTTTTTACGAGCAGTACTTC CASSTGTAFYEQYF
TRBJ2-7 14 - - TRBV6-6 TGTGCCAGCAGTTACTCCAGGGGAGAGTACGAGCAGTACTTC CASSYSRGEYEQYF
TRBJ1-2 12 - - TRBV29-1 TGCAGCGTTGAAGATCACGGGGTTGGCTACACCTTC CSVEDHGVGYTF
TRBJ1-2 13 - - TRBV11-2 TGTGCCAGCAGCTTAGATGTCTTTGATGGCTACACCTTC CASSLDVFDGYTF
TRBJ2-3 17 TRBD2 - TRBV27 TGTGCCAGCGCCTCCAGCGGGGGCCCGTCGGGCACAGATACGCAGTATTTT CASASSGGPSGTDTQYF
TRBJ2-7 14 TRBD1 - TRBV5-4 TGTGCCAGCAGCCCTAACAGGGGCCCCGAGGAGCAGTACTTC CASSPNRGPEEQYF
TRBJ1-5 13 - - TRBV19 TGTGCCAGTAGTATCCAGGGGACTCAGCCCCAGCATTTT CASSIQGTQPQHF
TRBJ1-6 16 - - TRBV5-6 TGTGCCAGCAGCTTGGAAGGTACAGGACAAGTCTCACCCCTCCACTTT CASSLEGTGQVSPLHF
TRBJ1-4 13 - - TRBV2 TGTGCCAGCAGTGAGGGGTCGGATGAAAAACTGTTTTTT CASSEGSDEKLFF
TRBJ2-1 15 TRBD1 once TRBV7-2 TGTGCCAGCCTTAAGAGACAGGGGGCACGCAATGAGCAGTTCTTC CASLKRQGARNEQFF
TRBJ2-1 16 - - TRBV9 TGTGCCAGCAGCATCCAAAAGGGAGGGGGGTGGAATGAGCAGTTCTTC CASSIQKGGGWNEQFF
TRBJ2-7 14 TRBD1 once TRBV9 TGTGCCAGCAGCGTAGGGACAGGGGCTTACGAGCAGTACTTC CASSVGTGAYEQYF
TRBJ2-3 15 - - TRBV11-2 TGTGCCAGCAGCATCTGGGGGGCTTTCACAGATACGCAGTATTTT CASSIWGAFTDTQYF
TRBJ2-5 16 TRBD2 - TRBV5-4 TGTGCCAGCAGCTCGGAAGCGGGGGGGGCCCAAGAGACCCAGTACTTC CASSSEAGGAQETQYF
TRBJ2-5 16 - - TRBV1 TGCACCAGCAGCCAAGGGCGGCGGGGGGGCCTGAAGACCCAGTACTTC CTSSQGRRGGLKTQYF